A selection of T cell receptor beta chains follows, all from one sample in a study of regulatory T cells in long-lasting Graves disease. TCRdb called the multiplex PCR reads again in MiXCR, with one record for every CDR3 protein. The table includes over 300,000 distinct CDR3 sequences, roughly 15% detected once. Sequencing used peripheral blood mononuclear cells (PBMCs), obtained at new diagnosis, from a patient treated with antithyroid drugs. These receptors all stem from a female donor with Graves disease. Each CDR3 is given with its conserved first and last residue. The D gene is left open where the match is weak. Some rows mark clone size as missing; the rest say once, few, many or name a class of expanded clone.

V: TRBV5-8; size: many; J: TRBJ2-7; D: TRBD1; CDR3: CASSPGTGDFYEQYF; DNA: TGTGCCAGCAGCCCCGGGACAGGCGATTTCTACGAGCAGTACTTC
V: TRBV12-3/TRBV12-4; size: many; J: TRBJ2-1; D: TRBD2; CDR3: CASSTWTSGTYNEQFF; DNA: TGTGCCAGCAGCACATGGACTAGCGGGACCTACAATGAGCAGTTCTTC
V: TRBV29-1; size: many; J: TRBJ1-1; D: TRBD1; CDR3: CSVEVGDSEAFF; DNA: TGCAGCGTTGAAGTGGGGGACAGCGAAGCTTTCTTT
V: TRBV20-1; size: few; J: TRBJ2-3; D: .; CDR3: CSAYNTDTQYF; DNA: TGCAGTGCTTATAACACAGATACGCAGTATTTT
V: TRBV5-5; size: many; J: TRBJ2-1; D: TRBD1; CDR3: CASSHPTGTGGIDEQFF; DNA: TGTGCCAGCAGCCACCCTACCGGGACAGGGGGGATCGATGAGCAGTTCTTC
V: TRBV4-3; size: few; J: TRBJ2-4; D: TRBD2; CDR3: CASSQDREGGQDIQYF; DNA: TGCGCCAGCAGCCAAGATCGGGAGGGAGGGCAGGACATTCAGTACTTC
V: TRBV5-6; size: .; J: TRBJ1-1; D: .; CDR3: CASSSLTEAFF; DNA: TGTGCCAGCAGCTCTCTGACGGAAGCTTTCTTT
V: TRBV19; size: .; J: TRBJ2-5; D: .; CDR3: CASSWAGTETQYF; DNA: TGTGCCAGTTCGTGGGCGGGAACAGAGACCCAGTACTTC
V: TRBV2; size: many; J: TRBJ1-3; D: .; CDR3: CASSIRTGNTIYF; DNA: TGTGCCAGCAGTATACGGACAGGAAACACCATATATTTT
V: TRBV6-1; size: .; J: TRBJ2-3; D: TRBD1; CDR3: CASSRQGAGFTDTQYF; DNA: TGTGCCAGCAGTCGACAGGGGGCAGGCTTCACAGATACGCAGTATTTT
V: TRBV10-3; size: few; J: TRBJ1-2; D: TRBD1; CDR3: CAISVETGGYGYTF; DNA: TGTGCCATCAGTGTGGAGACAGGGGGGTATGGCTACACCTTC
V: TRBV20-1; size: many; J: TRBJ2-7; D: TRBD2; CDR3: CKTGRDNSYEQYF; DNA: TGCAAGACCGGGAGGGATAATTCCTACGAGCAGTACTTC
V: TRBV7-9; size: many; J: TRBJ2-2; D: TRBD2; CDR3: CASSLAPAGGYNTGELFF; DNA: TGTGCCAGCAGCTTAGCCCCAGCGGGGGGATATAACACCGGGGAGCTGTTTTTT
V: TRBV3-1; size: many; J: TRBJ1-2; D: TRBD1; CDR3: CASSQDIGTGISYGYTF; DNA: TGTGCCAGCAGCCAAGACATCGGGACAGGGATATCATATGGCTACACCTTC
V: TRBV10-1; size: many; J: TRBJ2-5; D: TRBD2; CDR3: CASSEGTSVQYF; DNA: TGCGCCAGCAGTGAAGGGACTAGCGTCCAGTACTTC
V: TRBV20-1; size: .; J: TRBJ2-2; D: TRBD2; CDR3: CSATSGTSGRGATGELFF; DNA: TGCAGTGCTACGTCCGGGACTAGCGGGAGGGGGGCCACCGGGGAGCTGTTTTTT
V: TRBV20-1; size: many; J: TRBJ2-1; D: .; CDR3: CSARGAGSSSYNEQFF; DNA: TGCAGTGCTAGAGGGGCGGGTTCCAGCTCCTACAATGAGCAGTTCTTC
V: TRBV7-3; size: .; J: TRBJ2-2; D: .; CDR3: CASSFGGRGSGELFF; DNA: TGTGCCAGCAGTTTTGGGGGTCGGGGGTCCGGGGAGCTGTTTTTT
V: TRBV20-1; size: few; J: TRBJ2-3; D: .; CDR3: CSARDIGLNSDTQYF; DNA: TGCAGTGCTAGAGATATAGGGTTAAATTCAGATACGCAGTATTTT
V: TRBV10-3; size: many; J: TRBJ2-7; D: .; CDR3: CAISETYEQYF; DNA: TGTGCCATCAGCGAAACCTACGAGCAGTACTTC
V: TRBV2; size: .; J: TRBJ1-1; D: TRBD1; CDR3: CANPTGTGGNTEAFF; DNA: TGTGCCAACCCTACCGGGACAGGGGGGAACACTGAAGCTTTCTTT
V: TRBV11-1; size: many; J: TRBJ1-6; D: .; CDR3: CASSRQGGSSPLHF; DNA: TGTGCCAGCAGTCGCCAGGGTGGTAGTTCACCCCTCCACTTT
V: TRBV12-5; size: few; J: TRBJ1-2; D: .; CDR3: CASGSSPDYGYTF; DNA: TGTGCTAGTGGTTCAAGCCCCGACTATGGCTACACCTTC
V: TRBV18; size: few; J: TRBJ2-7; D: .; CDR3: CASSPIAGEDYEQYF; DNA: TGTGCCAGCTCACCCATAGCAGGGGAGGACTACGAGCAGTACTTC
V: TRBV19; size: few; J: TRBJ1-1; D: TRBD1; CDR3: CASSTTGQGRWVTEAFF; DNA: TGTGCCAGTAGTACAACTGGACAGGGAAGGTGGGTCACTGAAGCTTTCTTT
V: TRBV7-2; size: once; J: TRBJ2-5; D: TRBD1; CDR3: CASSFRTGTKETQYF; DNA: TGTGCCAGCAGCTTTCGGACAGGAACTAAAGAGACCCAGTACTTC
V: TRBV24-1; size: many; J: TRBJ2-1; D: .; CDR3: CATSNGLYNEQFF; DNA: TGTGCCACCAGTAACGGCCTCTACAATGAGCAGTTCTTC
V: TRBV4-1; size: .; J: TRBJ1-2; D: .; CDR3: CASSQLQANYGYTF; DNA: TGTGCCAGCAGCCAACTCCAAGCTAACTATGGCTACACCTTC
V: TRBV12-3/TRBV12-4; size: .; J: TRBJ2-7; D: TRBD2; CDR3: CASRGLAGGDSYEQYF; DNA: TGTGCCAGCAGGGGACTAGCGGGAGGGGACTCCTACGAGCAGTACTTC
V: TRBV4-2; size: many; J: TRBJ2-2; D: .; CDR3: CASSQVEGTGELFF; DNA: TGTGCCAGCAGCCAAGTGGAGGGCACCGGGGAGCTGTTTTTT
V: TRBV27; size: many; J: TRBJ2-1; D: TRBD2; CDR3: CASSPWTSGTDEQFF; DNA: TGTGCCAGCAGTCCTTGGACTAGCGGGACGGATGAGCAGTTCTTC
V: TRBV5-5; size: few; J: TRBJ1-1; D: .; CDR3: CASSLFAAGTTEAFF; DNA: TGTGCCAGCAGCTTGTTCGCGGCAGGAACCACTGAAGCTTTCTTT
V: TRBV7-2; size: many; J: TRBJ2-1; D: .; CDR3: CASSLALAYNEQFF; DNA: TGTGCCAGCAGCTTAGCCTTGGCTTACAATGAGCAGTTCTTC
V: TRBV6-1; size: many; J: TRBJ1-5; D: .; CDR3: CASLTNADSSNQPQHF; DNA: TGTGCCAGCCTTACAAACGCCGACAGTTCCAATCAGCCCCAGCATTTT
V: TRBV11-2; size: many; J: TRBJ2-1; D: TRBD2; CDR3: CASSLDYSGRANEQFF; DNA: TGTGCCAGCAGCTTAGATTACAGCGGGAGGGCCAATGAGCAGTTCTTC
V: TRBV5-1; size: few; J: TRBJ1-1; D: .; CDR3: CASSLWTENTEAFF; DNA: TGCGCCAGCAGCTTGTGGACAGAGAACACTGAAGCTTTCTTT
V: TRBV24-1; size: few; J: TRBJ2-7; D: TRBD1; CDR3: CATSDSGQGPTIPYEQYF; DNA: TGTGCCACCAGTGATTCCGGACAGGGTCCAACCATCCCCTACGAGCAGTACTTC
V: TRBV13; size: many; J: TRBJ2-2; D: TRBD2; CDR3: CASSSRTSGGFTGELFF; DNA: TGTGCCAGCAGCTCAAGGACTAGCGGGGGCTTCACCGGGGAGCTGTTTTTT
V: TRBV20-1; size: many; J: TRBJ1-2; D: .; CDR3: CSAEFWTRENYGYTF; DNA: TGCAGTGCGGAATTTTGGACCAGAGAGAACTATGGCTACACCTTC
V: TRBV27; size: many; J: TRBJ1-1; D: .; CDR3: CASTQSGDTEAFF; DNA: TGTGCCAGCACCCAATCGGGGGACACTGAAGCTTTCTTT
V: TRBV6-5; size: few; J: TRBJ1-5; D: .; CDR3: CASSSDTSSNQPQHF; DNA: TGTGCCAGCAGTTCAGACACTTCTAGCAATCAGCCCCAGCATTTT
V: TRBV12-3/TRBV12-4; size: .; J: TRBJ2-1; D: TRBD2; CDR3: CASNEKRENEQFF; DNA: TGTGCCAGCAACGAGAAGCGGGAGAATGAGCAGTTCTTC
V: TRBV5-1; size: .; J: TRBJ1-6; D: .; CDR3: CASSAANSPLHF; DNA: TGCGCCAGCAGCGCCGCTAATTCACCCCTCCACTTT
V: TRBV29-1; size: .; J: TRBJ1-2; D: .; CDR3: CSVESAVWDANYGYTF; DNA: TGCAGCGTTGAAAGTGCAGTCTGGGACGCTAACTATGGCTACACCTTC